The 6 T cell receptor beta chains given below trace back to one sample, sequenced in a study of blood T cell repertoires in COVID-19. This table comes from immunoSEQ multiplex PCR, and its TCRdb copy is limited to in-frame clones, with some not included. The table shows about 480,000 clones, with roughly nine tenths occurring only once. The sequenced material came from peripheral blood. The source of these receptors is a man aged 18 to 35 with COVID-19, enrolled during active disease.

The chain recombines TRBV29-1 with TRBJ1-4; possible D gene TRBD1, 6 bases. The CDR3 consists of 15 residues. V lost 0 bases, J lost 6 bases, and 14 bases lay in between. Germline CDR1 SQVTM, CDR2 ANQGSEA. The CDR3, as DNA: TGCAGCGTTGAAGAAGGTGGGGGCGGTTATGAAAAACTGTTTTTT. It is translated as CSVEEGGGGYEKLFF. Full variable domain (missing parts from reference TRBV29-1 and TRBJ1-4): SAVISQKPSRDICQRGTSLTIQCQVDSQVTMMFWYRQQPGQSLTLIATANQGSEATYESGFVIDKFPISRPNLTFSTLTVSNMSPEDSSIYLCSVEEGGGGYEKLFFGSGTQLSVL.

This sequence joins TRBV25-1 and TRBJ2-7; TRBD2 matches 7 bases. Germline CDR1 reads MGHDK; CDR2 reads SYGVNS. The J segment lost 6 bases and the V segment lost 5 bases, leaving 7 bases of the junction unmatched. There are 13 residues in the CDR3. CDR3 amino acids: CASSLGGFGEQYF. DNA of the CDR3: TGTGCCAGCAGTTTGGGAGGGTTCGGCGAGCAGTACTTC.

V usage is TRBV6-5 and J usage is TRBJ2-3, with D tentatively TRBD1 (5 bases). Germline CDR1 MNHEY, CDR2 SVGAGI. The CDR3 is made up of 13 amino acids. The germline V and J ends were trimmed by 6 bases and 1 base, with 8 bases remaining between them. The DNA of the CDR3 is TGTGCCAGCAGGGGGCGCGGCACAGATACGCAGTATTTT. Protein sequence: CASRGRGTDTQYF.

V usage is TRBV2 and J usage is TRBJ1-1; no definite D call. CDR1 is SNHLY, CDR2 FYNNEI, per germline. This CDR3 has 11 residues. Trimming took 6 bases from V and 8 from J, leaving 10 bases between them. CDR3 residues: CASRVYSEAFF. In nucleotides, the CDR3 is TGTGCCAGCAGGGTTTACAGCGAAGCTTTCTTT. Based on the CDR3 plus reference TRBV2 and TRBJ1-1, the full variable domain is EPEVTQTPSHQVTQMGQEVILRCVPISNHLYFYWYRQILGQKVEFLVSFYNNEISEKSEIFDDQFSVERPDGSNFTLKIRSTKLEDSAMYFCASRVYSEAFFGQGTRLTVV.

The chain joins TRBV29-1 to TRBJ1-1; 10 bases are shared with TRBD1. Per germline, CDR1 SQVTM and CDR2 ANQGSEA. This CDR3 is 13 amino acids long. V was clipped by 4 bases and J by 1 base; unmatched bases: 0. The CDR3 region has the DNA TGCAGCGTTGGGACAGGGGGGAACACTGAAGCTTTCTTT. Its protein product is CSVGTGGNTEAFF. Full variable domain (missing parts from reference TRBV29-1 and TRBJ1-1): SAVISQKPSRDICQRGTSLTIQCQVDSQVTMMFWYRQQPGQSLTLIATANQGSEATYESGFVIDKFPISRPNLTFSTLTVSNMSPEDSSIYLCSVGTGGNTEAFFGQGTRLTVV.

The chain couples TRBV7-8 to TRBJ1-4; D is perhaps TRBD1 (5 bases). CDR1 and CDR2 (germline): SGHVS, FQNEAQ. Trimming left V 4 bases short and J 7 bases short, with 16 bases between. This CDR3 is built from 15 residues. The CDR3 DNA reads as TGTGCCAGCAGCTCACCGTCCGGGGGTTTTGAAAAACTGTTTTTT. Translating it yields CASSSPSGGFEKLFF.